The rows below give T cell receptor beta chains drawn from one sample of a study of molecular identifiers for immune sequencing clone quantification. One entry per CDR3 protein results from TCRdb running MiXCR on the PCR reads. The table lists around 320,000 distinct CDR3 sequences, roughly a quarter of them singletons, with approximately 0.74% in the top ten. Material for sequencing was naive CD8+ T cells from blood, with Jurkat cell RNA spiked in. The receptors shown here come from a human donor in good health. Some libraries in this study had Jurkat cell RNA spiked in. The CDR3 runs from the conserved cysteine through the conserved F or W. D genes are given only for firm matches. Clone size is not always given. Where it is, it says once, few, many or a class for expanded clones.

v_gene	d_gene	j_gene	abundance	CDR3nt	CDR3aa
TRBV6-2/TRBV6-3	.	TRBJ2-1	.	TGTGCCAGCAGCCCCGGGACACAGTACAATGAGCAGTTCTTC	CASSPGTQYNEQFF
TRBV19	TRBD1	TRBJ1-5	many	TGTGCCAGCAGGGGGCCCTATAGCAATCAGCCCCAGCATTTT	CASRGPYSNQPQHF
TRBV11-2	.	TRBJ2-3	.	TGTGCCAGCAGCTTAGAAGTAAGGGGGGCGGTAGATACGCAGTATTTT	CASSLEVRGAVDTQYF
TRBV6-2/TRBV6-3	TRBD1	TRBJ2-7	.	TGTACCAGCAGTCCGAACTACCAGGGGGCCTACGAGCAGTACTTC	CTSSPNYQGAYEQYF
TRBV2	TRBD1	TRBJ2-5	.	TGTGCCAGCAGCGGAGTAGGGGGCGGAGAGACCCAGTACTTC	CASSGVGGGETQYF
TRBV23-1	.	TRBJ2-2	few	TGCCCGGAACACCGGGGAGCTGTTTTT	CPEHRGAVF
TRBV4-3	.	TRBJ1-4	few	TGCGCCAGCAGCCAAGATACCCAGTATAATGAAAAACTGTTTTTT	CASSQDTQYNEKLFF
TRBV11-3	TRBD2	TRBJ2-1	.	TGTGCCAGCAGCGCGGGACTAGCGGGCTACAATGAGCAGTTCTTC	CASSAGLAGYNEQFF
TRBV7-9	TRBD1	TRBJ1-4	.	TGTGCCAGCAGGTTTTCAGGGGGGGCCGATGAAAAACTGTTTTTT	CASRFSGGADEKLFF
TRBV6-1	.	TRBJ2-3	few	TGTGCCAGCAGTGATCTCACACCAGCAGATACGCAGTATTTT	CASSDLTPADTQYF
TRBV4-2	.	TRBJ2-7	.	TGTGCCAGCAGCCAAGTGGGGACCTGGGAGAACGAGCAGTACTTC	CASSQVGTWENEQYF
TRBV12-3/TRBV12-4	TRBD2	TRBJ2-3	many	TGTGCCAGCAGTACAGCGGGGTACACAGATACGCAGTATTTT	CASSTAGYTDTQYF
TRBV5-5	.	TRBJ2-7	many	TGTGCCAGCAGCTTGGGCGCGGGAAACTCCTACGAGCAGTACTTC	CASSLGAGNSYEQYF
TRBV6-1	.	TRBJ1-1	.	TGTGCCAGCAAGCCTTGGTCGGGGGGTGCCACTGAAGCTTTCTTT	CASKPWSGGATEAFF
TRBV7-7	.	TRBJ2-3	.	TGTGCTAGCAGCTCGTTAACCGGGACCCTTAGCACAGATACGCAGTATTTT	CASSSLTGTLSTDTQYF
TRBV7-9	.	TRBJ2-3	many	TGTGCCAGCAGCGACAGCCGACCCGGAGATACGCAGTATTTT	CASSDSRPGDTQYF
TRBV7-8	.	TRBJ1-5	.	TGTGCCAGCAGCGACCCCATAGGCCAGCCCCAGCATTTT	CASSDPIGQPQHF
TRBV2	.	TRBJ2-7	many	TGTGCCAGCAGTGTGTCAGGACCCTACGAGCAGTACTTC	CASSVSGPYEQYF
TRBV20-1	.	TRBJ1-5	many	TGCAGTGCTAGACCCCCGGTGGGTCAGCCCCAGCATTTT	CSARPPVGQPQHF
TRBV19	.	TRBJ1-5	few	TGTGCCAGTAGTTCAGGGACCCGAGGAAGCAATCAGCCCCAGCATTTT	CASSSGTRGSNQPQHF
TRBV3-1	.	TRBJ2-7	many	TGTGCCAGCAGCTCAACAGGGGAGCAGTACTTC	CASSSTGEQYF
TRBV20-1	.	TRBJ2-7	.	TGCAGTGCATCGTCAGGGTTATACGAGCAGTACTTC	CSASSGLYEQYF
TRBV6-5	TRBD1	TRBJ2-7	many	TGTGCCAGCAGTTCCGACAGGGGGTACTCCTACGAGCAGTACTTC	CASSSDRGYSYEQYF
TRBV28	.	TRBJ2-7	many	TGTGCCAGCAGTTTAGAGGCAGGTAACCTCGTGCAGTACTTC	CASSLEAGNLVQYF
TRBV9	.	TRBJ2-5	.	TGTGCCAGCAGCGTAGAGGGTTGCGGCCAAGAGACCCAGTACTTC	CASSVEGCGQETQYF
TRBV4-3	TRBD2	TRBJ2-3	many	TGCGCCAGCAGCCACGCGGGGGTCACAGATACGCAGTATTTT	CASSHAGVTDTQYF
TRBV29-1	.	TRBJ1-1	many	TGCAGCGTTGTAGGTGGGGCTGGCGGGTTCCGGACTGAAGCTTTCTTT	CSVVGGAGGFRTEAFF
TRBV19	.	TRBJ1-1	.	TGTGCCAGTAGTATAGCTTCCGCCCCGCACACTGAAGCTTTCTTT	CASSIASAPHTEAFF
TRBV5-1	.	TRBJ2-3	.	TGCGCCAGCAGCTTGGATAAGGGGGTTAGCACAGATACGCAGTATTTT	CASSLDKGVSTDTQYF
TRBV28	.	TRBJ2-7	many	TGTGCCAGCAGTTTAGAGCCCAGGACAGCCACCTACGAGCAGTACTTC	CASSLEPRTATYEQYF
TRBV27	TRBD1	TRBJ1-1	few	TGTGCCAGCAGTTTATCTCGGACAGGGGGTACTGAAGCTCTCTTT	CASSLSRTGGTEALF
TRBV20-1	TRBD2	TRBJ2-7	few	TGCAGTGCTACCTCCGGGCGGGAGGGGTACGAGCAGTACTTC	CSATSGREGYEQYF
TRBV7-3	.	TRBJ1-4	.	TGTGCCAGCAGCAAAACGACAGGACTTGCAACTAATGAAAAACTGTTTTTT	CASSKTTGLATNEKLFF
TRBV4-1	.	TRBJ2-7	.	TGCGCCAGCAGCCAAGAGAGAACAGGCCTAGCCTACGAGCAGTACTTC	CASSQERTGLAYEQYF
TRBV7-2	.	TRBJ2-7	many	TGTGCCAGCCTTGGAGCCTACGAGCAGTACTTC	CASLGAYEQYF
TRBV25-1	TRBD1	TRBJ2-3	few	TGTGCCAGCAGGCTCCCGGGGACAGCTAGCACAGATACGCAGTATTTT	CASRLPGTASTDTQYF
TRBV6-5	.	TRBJ2-7	many	TGTGCCAGCAGTTACTCGGTTTCGGGGTACTCCTACGAGCAGTACTTC	CASSYSVSGYSYEQYF
TRBV6-2/TRBV6-3	.	TRBJ2-3	many	TGTGCCAGCAGTTCTCTTCCGGGGACGAAGATGGATACGCAGTATTTT	CASSSLPGTKMDTQYF
TRBV7-3	.	TRBJ2-1	few	TGTGCCAGCAGCTTTAGTGAGATTGACAATGAGCAGTTCTTC	CASSFSEIDNEQFF
TRBV9	.	TRBJ2-3	.	TGTGCCAGCAGCCCTCCGTCCCAGATAACGCAGTATTTT	CASSPPSQITQYF
TRBV9	TRBD1	TRBJ1-4	many	TGTGCCAGCAGCCCAGCCGGGACAGGCGGTGAAAAACTGTTTTTT	CASSPAGTGGEKLFF